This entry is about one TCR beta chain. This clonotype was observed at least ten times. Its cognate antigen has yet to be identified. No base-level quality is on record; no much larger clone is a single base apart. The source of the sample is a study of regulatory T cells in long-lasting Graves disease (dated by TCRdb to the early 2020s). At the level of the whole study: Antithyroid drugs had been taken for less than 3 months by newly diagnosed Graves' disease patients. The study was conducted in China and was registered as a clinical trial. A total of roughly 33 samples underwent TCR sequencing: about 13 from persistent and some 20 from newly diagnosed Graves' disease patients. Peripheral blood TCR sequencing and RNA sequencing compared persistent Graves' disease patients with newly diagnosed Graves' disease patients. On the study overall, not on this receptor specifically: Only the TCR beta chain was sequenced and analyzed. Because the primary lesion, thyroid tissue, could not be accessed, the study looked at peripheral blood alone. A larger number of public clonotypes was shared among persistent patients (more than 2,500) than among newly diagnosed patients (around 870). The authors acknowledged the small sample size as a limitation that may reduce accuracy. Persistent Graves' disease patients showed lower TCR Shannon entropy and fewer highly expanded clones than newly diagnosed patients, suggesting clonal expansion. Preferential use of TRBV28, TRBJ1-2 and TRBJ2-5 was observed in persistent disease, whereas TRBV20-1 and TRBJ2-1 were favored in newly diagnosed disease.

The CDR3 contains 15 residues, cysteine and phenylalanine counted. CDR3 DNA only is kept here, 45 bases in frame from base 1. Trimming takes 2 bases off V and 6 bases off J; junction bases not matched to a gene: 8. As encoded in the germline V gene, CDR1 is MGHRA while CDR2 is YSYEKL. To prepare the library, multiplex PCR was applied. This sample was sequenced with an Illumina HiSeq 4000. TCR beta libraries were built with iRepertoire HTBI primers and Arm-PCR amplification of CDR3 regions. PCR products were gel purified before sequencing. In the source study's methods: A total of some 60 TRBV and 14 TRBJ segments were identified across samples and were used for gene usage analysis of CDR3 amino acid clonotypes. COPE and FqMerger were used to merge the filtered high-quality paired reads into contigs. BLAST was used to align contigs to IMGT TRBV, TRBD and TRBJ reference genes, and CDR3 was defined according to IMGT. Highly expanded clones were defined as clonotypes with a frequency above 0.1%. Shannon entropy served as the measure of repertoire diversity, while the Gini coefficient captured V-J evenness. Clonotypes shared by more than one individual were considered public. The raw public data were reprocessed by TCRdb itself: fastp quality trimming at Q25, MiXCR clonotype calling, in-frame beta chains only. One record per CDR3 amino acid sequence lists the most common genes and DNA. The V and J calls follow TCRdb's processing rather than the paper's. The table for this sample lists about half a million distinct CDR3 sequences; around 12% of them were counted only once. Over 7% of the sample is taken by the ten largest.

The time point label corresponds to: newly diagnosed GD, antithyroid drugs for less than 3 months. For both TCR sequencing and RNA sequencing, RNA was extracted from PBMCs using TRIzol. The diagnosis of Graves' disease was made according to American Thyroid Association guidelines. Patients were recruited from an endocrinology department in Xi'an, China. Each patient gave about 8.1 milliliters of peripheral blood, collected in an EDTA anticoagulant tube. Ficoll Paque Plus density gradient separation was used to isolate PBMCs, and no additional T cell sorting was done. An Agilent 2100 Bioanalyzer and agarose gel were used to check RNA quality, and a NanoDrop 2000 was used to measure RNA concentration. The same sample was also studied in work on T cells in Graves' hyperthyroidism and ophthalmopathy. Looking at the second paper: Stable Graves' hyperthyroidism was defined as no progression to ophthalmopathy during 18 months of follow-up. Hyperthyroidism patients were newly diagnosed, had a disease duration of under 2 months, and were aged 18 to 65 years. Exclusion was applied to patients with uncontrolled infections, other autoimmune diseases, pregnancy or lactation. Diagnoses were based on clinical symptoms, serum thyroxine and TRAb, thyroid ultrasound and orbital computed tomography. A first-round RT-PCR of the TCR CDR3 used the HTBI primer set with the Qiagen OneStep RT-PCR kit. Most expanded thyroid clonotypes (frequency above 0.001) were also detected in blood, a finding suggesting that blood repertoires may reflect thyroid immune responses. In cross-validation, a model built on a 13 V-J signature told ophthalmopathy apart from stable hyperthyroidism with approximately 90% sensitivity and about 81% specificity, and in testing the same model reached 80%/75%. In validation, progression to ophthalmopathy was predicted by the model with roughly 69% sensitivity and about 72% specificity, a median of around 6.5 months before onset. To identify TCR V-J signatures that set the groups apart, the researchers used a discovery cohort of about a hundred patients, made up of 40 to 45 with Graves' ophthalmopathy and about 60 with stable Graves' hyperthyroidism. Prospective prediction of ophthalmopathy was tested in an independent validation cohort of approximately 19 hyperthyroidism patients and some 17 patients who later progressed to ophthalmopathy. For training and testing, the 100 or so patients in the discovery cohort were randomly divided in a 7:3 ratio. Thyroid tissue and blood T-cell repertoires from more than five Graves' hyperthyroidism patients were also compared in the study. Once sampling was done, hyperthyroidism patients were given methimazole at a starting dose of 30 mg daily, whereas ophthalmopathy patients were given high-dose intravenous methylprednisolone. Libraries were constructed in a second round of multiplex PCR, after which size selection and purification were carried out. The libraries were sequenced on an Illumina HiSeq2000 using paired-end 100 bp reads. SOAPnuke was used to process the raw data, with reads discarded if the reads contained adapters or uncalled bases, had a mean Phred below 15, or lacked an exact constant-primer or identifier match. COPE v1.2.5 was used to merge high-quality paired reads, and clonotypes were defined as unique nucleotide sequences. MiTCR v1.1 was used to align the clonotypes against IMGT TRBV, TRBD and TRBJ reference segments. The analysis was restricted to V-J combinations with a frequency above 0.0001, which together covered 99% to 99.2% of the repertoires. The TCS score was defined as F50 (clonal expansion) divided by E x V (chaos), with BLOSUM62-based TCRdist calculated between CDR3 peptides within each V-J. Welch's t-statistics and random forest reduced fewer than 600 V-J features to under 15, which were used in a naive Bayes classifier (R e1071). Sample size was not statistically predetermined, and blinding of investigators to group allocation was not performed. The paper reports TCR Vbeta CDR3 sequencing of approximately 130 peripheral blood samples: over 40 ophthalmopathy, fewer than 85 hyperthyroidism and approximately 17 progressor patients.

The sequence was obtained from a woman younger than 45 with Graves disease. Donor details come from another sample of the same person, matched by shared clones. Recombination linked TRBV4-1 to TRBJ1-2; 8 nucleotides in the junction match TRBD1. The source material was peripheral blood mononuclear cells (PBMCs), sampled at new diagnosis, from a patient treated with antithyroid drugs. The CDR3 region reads CASSQTQGARNGYTF. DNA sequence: TGCGCCAGCAGCCAAACTCAGGGGGCGCGGAATGGCTACACCTTC.